The next 20 T cell receptor beta chains were all read from a single sample in a study of beta chain features in type 1 diabetes. Study results and caveats: Across all four CD4+ subsets, people with type 1 diabetes showed modestly shorter TCRB CDR3s.

Expressed TCRB transcripts got sequenced, as all isolated RNA was reverse transcribed. Profiled with immunoSEQ multiplex PCR; TCRdb holds only in-frame clones, not every one. This table has 15,000 to 19,000 clones, 55% to 70% appearing once. Their target antigens are unknown. The sequencing input was Tregs from blood. The receptors here all came from a man aged 30 to 39 with type 1 diabetes.

The V call is TRBV6-1, the J call TRBJ1-4; 7 bases are shared with TRBD1. V lost 3 bases and J lost 11; bases outside the gene matches: 9. Germline CDR1 and CDR2: MNHNS and SASEGT. The CDR3 loop spans 14 amino acids. DNA of the CDR3: TGTGCCAGCAGTGACCCGGCCAGGGGGAATAAACTGTTTTTT. Its translation is CASSDPARGNKLFF.

J is TRBJ1-3 and V is TRBV5-6; D gene uncertain. Germline CDR1 reads SGHDT; CDR2 reads YYEEEE. Trimming pared 0 bases from V and 4 bases from J, leaving 8 bases between. There are 14 residues in the CDR3. The CDR3 loop is CASSLGELGNTIYF. Written as DNA, the CDR3 is TGTGCCAGCAGCTTGGGGGAGCTGGGAAACACCATATATTTT.

This clone was found a few times. This chain uses TRBV15 with TRBJ1-2, with no clear D. The CDR3 loop spans 15 amino acids. V lost 0 bases, J lost 4 bases, and 12 bases lay in between. Germline V gene data show CDR1 as LNHNV and CDR2 as YYDKDF (reference sequence). The CDR3 bases are TGTGCCACCAGCAGAGAACGCTATGGTGGCTATGGCTACACCTTC. It codes for CATSRERYGGYGYTF.

This sequence joins TRBV9 and TRBJ2-3, with TRBD2 matching 9 bases. This CDR3 contains 17 residues. CDR1 and CDR2 from the germline V gene are SGDLS and YYNGEE. The V segment lost 0 bases and the J segment 1 base; nucleotides outside the gene matches: 6. The CDR3 DNA reads as TGTGCCAGCAGCGTAGGTAGCGGGGGCTATCGCACAGATACGCAGTATTTT. It codes for CASSVGSGGYRTDTQYF.

The chain carries TRBV5-1 and TRBJ2-3; TRBD1 matches 9 bases. This CDR3 contains 17 residues. V was clipped by 2 bases and J by 5 bases; unmatched bases: 12. Germline CDR1 and CDR2: SGHRS and YFSETQ. Here the CDR3 reads CASSFSGTGTVGDTQYF. The CDR3 nucleotides read TGCGCCAGCAGCTTCTCTGGGACAGGGACGGTTGGAGATACGCAGTATTTT.

CDR3: CAWRVSGRAWNEQFF. CDR3 nucleotide sequence: TGTGCCTGGAGAGTCAGCGGGAGGGCTTGGAATGAGCAGTTCTTC. The chain employs TRBV30 and TRBJ2-1; the match to TRBD2 covers 10 bases. The V gene's germline CDR1 is GTSNPN and CDR2 SVGIG (reference sequence). The CDR3 spans 15 residues. V trimming: 3 bases; J trimming: 7 bases; junction bases outside the gene matches: 9.

This clone turned up a few times. This rearrangement joins TRBV4-2 to TRBJ2-5, with D perhaps TRBD1 (5 bases). This CDR3 region has 15 residues. In germline, CDR1 is LGHNA, CDR2 YNFKEQ. V dropped 0 bases and J dropped 6 bases, with 14 bases sitting between them. CDR3: CASSQDRTYRKTQYF. In DNA, the CDR3 is TGTGCCAGCAGCCAAGATAGAACGTACAGGAAGACCCAGTACTTC.

This clone was found a few times. The V call is TRBV6-1, the J call TRBJ2-5; 9 nucleotides agree with TRBD1. The J call may be wrong; the DNA end is better matched by TRBJ2-7. This CDR3 comprises 13 residues. Germline CDR1 reads MNHNS; CDR2 reads SASEGT. This CDR3 is CASNPQGANEQYF. The CDR3, as DNA: TGTGCCAGCAATCCACAGGGGGCCAACGAGCAGTACTTC.

The rearrangement uses TRBV4-1 and TRBJ1-2; no reliable D call. The germline V and J ends were trimmed by 0 bases and 5 bases, with 19 bases remaining between them. Looked up from germline, CDR1 is MGHRA and CDR2 is YSYEKL. The CDR3 totals 17 residues. CDR3 residues: CASSQDPRNPKRYGYTF. CDR3 in DNA: TGCGCCAGCAGCCAAGATCCGAGGAACCCGAAGAGGTATGGCTACACCTTC.

This clone has a single count. The chain recombines TRBV6-1 with TRBJ2-2; D is perhaps TRBD1 (6 bases). With 4 bases removed from V and 8 bases from J, the gap between germline ends came to 11 bases. The CDR3 runs 13 residues. Germline CDR1 reads MNHNS; CDR2 reads SASEGT. CDR3 protein: CASSAQGSGELFF. The CDR3 DNA reads as TGTGCCAGCAGTGCACAGGGATCTGGGGAGCTGTTTTTT.

The chain combines TRBV7-6 with TRBJ2-7, with a weak D call TRBD2 (6 bases). Germline-derived CDR1 and CDR2 are SGHVS and FNYEAQ. The CDR3 has 15 amino acids. V was pared by 1 base and J by 4 bases, with 14 bases between. CDR3 nucleotide sequence: TGTGCCAGCAGCTTAGAGTCAGGGAGGCTTTACGAGCAGTACTTC. It is translated as CASSLESGRLYEQYF.

This clone is a singleton in its sample. The CDR3 DNA follows: TGCGCCAGCAGCCAATCAGGGACTAGCGGGAAGACCTACGAGCAGTACTTC. Protein sequence: CASSQSGTSGKTYEQYF. This sequence joins TRBV4-1 and TRBJ2-5; the match to TRBD2 covers 13 bases. The J call is in doubt because the DNA end fits TRBJ2-7 better. CDR1 MGHRA and CDR2 YSYEKL come from the germline V gene. The CDR3 covers 17 residues.

There are a few counts of this clone. This chain joins TRBV4-1 and TRBJ1-1; 7 bases align to TRBD1. The CDR3 totals 13 residues. From germline, CDR1 is MGHRA and CDR2 YSYEKL. The CDR3 DNA sequence: TGCGCAGTGGGACAGTTCATGAACACTGAAGCTTTCTTT. This translates into CAVGQFMNTEAFF.

The genes are TRBV4-1 and TRBJ2-7; perhaps TRBD2 as D (5 bases). The germline V and J ends were trimmed by 0 bases and 4 bases, with 22 bases remaining between them. This CDR3 has 18 amino acids. The germline gives CDR1 MGHRA, CDR2 YSYEKL. The CDR3 DNA is TGCGCCAGCAGCCAAGATCTGAGGGCCACCCTTCTGAATTACGAGCAGTACTTC. This translates into CASSQDLRATLLNYEQYF.

The V call is TRBV7-9, the J call TRBJ2-2; D ambiguous. Trimming stripped 6 bases from V and 7 bases from J, with 6 bases between. This CDR3 is built from 11 residues. Germline V gene sequence: CDR1 SEHNR, CDR2 FQNEAQ (reference sequence). The CDR3 sequence: CASRAVGELFF. The CDR3 DNA reads TGTGCCAGCAGGGCGGTCGGGGAGCTGTTTTTT.

CDR3 coding DNA: TGCGCCAGCAGCTTGGGGAGCAGGGGGCGCAGCACTGAAGCTTTCTTT. As protein: CASSLGSRGRSTEAFF. The rearrangement links TRBV5-1 to TRBJ1-1; 8 bases align to TRBD1. V lost 0 bases, J lost 4 bases, and 8 bases stayed unmatched. The CDR3 sequence is 16 residues long. In germline, CDR1 is SGHRS, CDR2 YFSETQ.

The chain uses TRBV18 and TRBJ2-7, with D perhaps TRBD2 (6 bases). Trimming stripped 4 bases from V and 0 bases from J, with 13 bases between. The V gene's germline CDR1 is KGHSH and CDR2 LQKENI. The CDR3 sequence is 15 residues long. The CDR3 DNA reads TGTGCCAGCTCACAAAGTCGGGGGTTCTCCTACGAGCAGTACTTC. Protein product: CASSQSRGFSYEQYF.

This clone has just one count. The V call is TRBV4-1, the J call TRBJ2-1; D is ambiguous. Germline CDR1 and CDR2: MGHRA and YSYEKL. V dropped 6 bases and J dropped 4 bases, with 4 bases sitting between them. The CDR3 is 11 residues long. For the CDR3, the DNA is TGCGCCAGCAGTCAGTACAATGAGCAGTTCTTC. This encodes CASSQYNEQFF.

The rearrangement joins TRBV19 to TRBJ2-2; 7 positions match TRBD1. This CDR3 spans 17 amino acids. Germline CDR1 and CDR2: LNHDA and SQIVND (reference sequence). Trimming cost V 6 bases and J 0 bases; bases outside gene matches: 10. The CDR3 sequence: CASSRRGQGANTGELFF. The CDR3 nucleotides read TGTGCCAGTAGCCGTAGGGGGCAGGGGGCGAACACCGGGGAGCTGTTTTTT.

The chain combines TRBV18 with TRBJ2-5; maybe TRBD1 (6 bases). Trimming took off 3 bases at V and 4 bases at J, with 15 bases between the two ends. Germline lookup yields CDR1 KGHSH and CDR2 LQKENI. The CDR3 runs 15 residues. The CDR3 loop reads CASSPQGIEGETQYF. DNA for the CDR3: TGTGCCAGCTCACCGCAGGGGATTGAAGGAGAGACCCAGTACTTC.